These T cell receptor beta chains were read from a single sample in a study of shared clonotypes between healthy human individuals. Sequencing used immunoSEQ multiplex PCR; TCRdb keeps in-frame clones, though not all of them. This sample yields roughly 1 million clones, of which approximately 80% are seen a single time; approximately 0.5% belongs to the top ten. Input material: memory CD4+ T cells from PBMCs. The receptors were gathered from a man aged 18 to 30 in good health. Some clones in this sample may be carry-over from other donors' samples. Both conserved end residues are part of each CDR3. D genes are given only for firm matches. Expanded clones are given a class, and other clones once, few, many or no size at all.

cdr3_aa: CASSPGAEPYGYTF; cdr3_nt: TGTGCCAGCTCACCGGGGGCGGAGCCCTATGGCTACACCTTC; clone_size: .; d_call: .; v_call: TRBV18; j_call: TRBJ1-2
cdr3_aa: CATSRLAGTGEQYF; cdr3_nt: TGTGCCACCAGCAGACTAGCGGGAACGGGAGAGCAGTACTTC; clone_size: .; d_call: TRBD2; v_call: TRBV15; j_call: TRBJ2-7
cdr3_aa: CSVAGQSNTEAFF; cdr3_nt: TGCAGCGTTGCAGGGCAGTCGAACACTGAAGCTTTCTTT; clone_size: .; d_call: .; v_call: TRBV29-1; j_call: TRBJ1-1
cdr3_aa: CASSRTGTGFNEQYF; cdr3_nt: TGTGCCAGCAGCCGAACCGGGACAGGGTTCAACGAGCAGTACTTC; clone_size: .; d_call: TRBD1; v_call: TRBV7-3; j_call: TRBJ2-7
cdr3_aa: CSGGLAGLQETQYF; cdr3_nt: TGCAGCGGTGGACTAGCGGGTTTGCAAGAGACCCAGTACTTC; clone_size: .; d_call: TRBD2; v_call: TRBV29-1; j_call: TRBJ2-5
cdr3_aa: CASSSGAGLDYGYTF; cdr3_nt: TGTGCCAGCAGCTCGGGGGCGGGGCTAGACTATGGCTACACCTTC; clone_size: .; d_call: .; v_call: TRBV5-4; j_call: TRBJ1-2
cdr3_aa: CAWSVLKFNSPLHF; cdr3_nt: TGTGCCTGGAGTGTACTTAAGTTTAATTCACCCCTCCACTTT; clone_size: .; d_call: .; v_call: TRBV30; j_call: TRBJ1-6
cdr3_aa: CASSLVRGLTYEQYF; cdr3_nt: TGCGCCAGCAGCTTGGTGCGGGGGCTCACCTACGAGCAGTACTTC; clone_size: .; d_call: .; v_call: TRBV5-1; j_call: TRBJ2-7
cdr3_aa: CASSQTGTGYTF; cdr3_nt: TGCGCCAGCAGCCAGACCGGGACAGGGTACACCTTC; clone_size: few; d_call: TRBD1; v_call: TRBV4-1; j_call: TRBJ1-2
cdr3_aa: CASSLTGEAYEQYF; cdr3_nt: TGTGCCAGCAGCTTAACGGGAGAGGCCTACGAGCAGTACTTC; clone_size: .; d_call: .; v_call: TRBV7-2; j_call: TRBJ2-7
cdr3_aa: CASSEGGRTDTQYF; cdr3_nt: TGTGCCAGCAGCGAGGGGGGACGCACAGATACGCAGTATTTT; clone_size: .; d_call: .; v_call: TRBV7-3; j_call: TRBJ2-3
cdr3_aa: CAISESGETQYF; cdr3_nt: TGTGCCATCAGTGAGTCAGGAGAGACCCAGTACTTC; clone_size: .; d_call: .; v_call: TRBV10-3; j_call: TRBJ2-5
cdr3_aa: CASSLRTSRTSYNEQFF; cdr3_nt: TGTGCCAGCAGCCTTCGGACTAGCCGAACCTCCTACAATGAGCAGTTCTTC; clone_size: .; d_call: TRBD2; v_call: TRBV11-3; j_call: TRBJ2-1
cdr3_aa: CASSRTSEATQYF; cdr3_nt: TGTGCCAGCAGCCGGACTAGTGAGGCGACCCAGTACTTC; clone_size: .; d_call: TRBD2; v_call: TRBV7-3; j_call: TRBJ2-5
cdr3_aa: CASSQGAGPYNEQFF; cdr3_nt: TGCGCCAGCAGCCAAGGTGCGGGCCCCTACAATGAGCAGTTCTTC; clone_size: few; d_call: .; v_call: TRBV4-1; j_call: TRBJ2-1
cdr3_aa: CASSFLGRTYEQYF; cdr3_nt: TGTGCCAGCAGCTTTCTGGGCAGAACCTACGAGCAGTACTTC; clone_size: .; d_call: .; v_call: TRBV11-2; j_call: TRBJ2-7
cdr3_aa: CASRGAGLFEQYF; cdr3_nt: TGTGCCAGCAGGGGGGCGGGACTATTCGAGCAGTACTTC; clone_size: .; d_call: .; v_call: TRBV2; j_call: TRBJ2-7
cdr3_aa: CASSSAGVSNYEQYF; cdr3_nt: TGCGCCAGCAGCTCGGCCGGGGTTTCCAACTACGAGCAGTACTTC; clone_size: once; d_call: .; v_call: TRBV5-1; j_call: TRBJ2-7
cdr3_aa: CASSLSAGGYNEQFF; cdr3_nt: TGTGCCAGCAGCTTGTCCGCGGGAGGGTACAATGAGCAGTTCTTC; clone_size: few; d_call: TRBD2; v_call: TRBV11-3; j_call: TRBJ2-1
cdr3_aa: CASSGREYNEQFF; cdr3_nt: TGTGCCAGCAGCGGGAGAGAGTACAATGAGCAGTTCTTC; clone_size: .; d_call: .; v_call: TRBV9; j_call: TRBJ2-1
cdr3_aa: CASSLEQGGDTEAFF; cdr3_nt: TGTGCCAGCAGCTTGGAGCAGGGGGGCGACACTGAAGCTTTCTTT; clone_size: .; d_call: TRBD1; v_call: TRBV5-4; j_call: TRBJ1-1
cdr3_aa: CASSATLGETGGNEQFF; cdr3_nt: TGTGCCAGCAGCGCTACCCTGGGAGAGACAGGGGGCAATGAGCAGTTCTTC; clone_size: few; d_call: TRBD1; v_call: TRBV7-2; j_call: TRBJ2-1
cdr3_aa: CASSLKAAPSFEQFF; cdr3_nt: TGTGCCAGCAGTTTGAAGGCTGCACCCTCCTTTGAGCAGTTCTTC; clone_size: .; d_call: .; v_call: TRBV27; j_call: TRBJ2-1
cdr3_aa: CAWTSGGGGYTF; cdr3_nt: TGTGCCTGGACGTCGGGAGGGGGTGGCTACACCTTC; clone_size: .; d_call: .; v_call: TRBV30; j_call: TRBJ1-2
cdr3_aa: CASSPQGTVHYGYTF; cdr3_nt: TGTGCCAGCTCACCACAAGGGACAGTTCACTATGGCTACACCTTC; clone_size: .; d_call: TRBD1; v_call: TRBV18; j_call: TRBJ1-2
cdr3_aa: CASSVGQGGETQYF; cdr3_nt: TGTGCCAGCAGTGTTGGGCAGGGTGGAGAGACCCAGTACTTC; clone_size: .; d_call: .; v_call: TRBV2; j_call: TRBJ2-5
cdr3_aa: CASSESRGTSQYF; cdr3_nt: TGCGCCAGCAGTGAGTCGCGGGGGACTTCCCAGTACTTC; clone_size: .; d_call: TRBD2; v_call: TRBV10-1; j_call: TRBJ2-5
cdr3_aa: CASSTPALSGEQFF; cdr3_nt: TGTGCCAGTAGTACCCCGGCCCTCTCAGGTGAGCAGTTCTTC; clone_size: .; d_call: .; v_call: TRBV19; j_call: TRBJ2-1
cdr3_aa: CAWSVLRTQYF; cdr3_nt: TGTGCCTGGAGTGTACTCAGGACCCAGTACTTC; clone_size: .; d_call: .; v_call: TRBV30; j_call: TRBJ2-5
cdr3_aa: CASSPLPGTLNEKLFF; cdr3_nt: TGTGCCAGCAGCCCCTTACCCGGGACCTTAAACGAAAAACTGTTTTTT; clone_size: once; d_call: .; v_call: TRBV7-9; j_call: TRBJ1-4
cdr3_aa: CSVATNRVYDTGELFF; cdr3_nt: TGCAGCGTTGCTACGAACAGGGTGTATGACACCGGGGAGCTGTTTTTT; clone_size: .; d_call: .; v_call: TRBV29-1; j_call: TRBJ2-2
cdr3_aa: CASIGKGTESGNTIYF; cdr3_nt: TGCGCCAGCATCGGGAAAGGGACAGAAAGTGGAAACACCATATATTTT; clone_size: .; d_call: TRBD1; v_call: TRBV5-1; j_call: TRBJ1-3
cdr3_aa: CSVWPDGNTEAFF; cdr3_nt: TGCAGCGTATGGCCGGACGGGAACACTGAAGCTTTCTTT; clone_size: .; d_call: .; v_call: TRBV29-1; j_call: TRBJ1-1
cdr3_aa: CASSSIKGGASKGYTF; cdr3_nt: TGTGCCAGCAGCTCCATTAAGGGAGGGGCTTCAAAGGGCTACACCTTC; clone_size: once; d_call: .; v_call: TRBV7-2; j_call: TRBJ1-2
cdr3_aa: CAWRGDRRQETQYF; cdr3_nt: TGTGCCTGGAGGGGGGACAGGCGCCAAGAGACCCAGTACTTC; clone_size: .; d_call: TRBD1; v_call: TRBV30; j_call: TRBJ2-5
cdr3_aa: CSSREYTEAFF; cdr3_nt: TGCAGCAGCAGGGAGTACACTGAAGCTTTCTTT; clone_size: many; d_call: .; v_call: TRBV29-1; j_call: TRBJ1-1
cdr3_aa: CASSGTSVNEQFF; cdr3_nt: TGTGCCAGCTCCGGGACTAGCGTCAATGAGCAGTTCTTC; clone_size: .; d_call: TRBD2; v_call: TRBV2; j_call: TRBJ2-1
cdr3_aa: CASSPHWGSEQYF; cdr3_nt: TGTGCCAGCAGCCCCCATTGGGGCAGCGAGCAGTACTTC; clone_size: .; d_call: .; v_call: TRBV11-3; j_call: TRBJ2-7
cdr3_aa: CASGGSNEKLFF; cdr3_nt: TGTGCCAGCGGTGGAAGTAATGAAAAACTGTTTTTT; clone_size: few; d_call: .; v_call: TRBV2; j_call: TRBJ1-4
cdr3_aa: CASGNRDRGTEQYF; cdr3_nt: TGCGCCAGCGGGAACCGGGACAGGGGGACCGAGCAGTACTTC; clone_size: .; d_call: TRBD1; v_call: TRBV5-1; j_call: TRBJ2-7
cdr3_aa: CASSQGPEKLFF; cdr3_nt: TGTGCCAGCTCACAGGGACCTGAAAAACTGTTTTTT; clone_size: once; d_call: .; v_call: TRBV18; j_call: TRBJ1-4
cdr3_aa: CASSLRGETQYF; cdr3_nt: TGTGCCAGCAGTTTACGGGGAGAGACCCAGTACTTC; clone_size: .; d_call: .; v_call: TRBV28; j_call: TRBJ2-5